This T cell receptor (beta chain) came from a study of shared clonotypes between healthy human individuals. Produced via immunoSEQ multiplex PCR; TCRdb's table is partial and in-frame only. The top ten clones hold 1.5% to 2% of a sample with hundreds of thousands of clones, around 73% of them seen once. V shed 4 bases, J shed 3 bases, and the junction held 7 bases outside the gene matches. Germline V gene data show CDR1 as MDHEN and CDR2 as SYDVKM. This CDR3 comprises 17 residues. The sample consisted of memory CD4+ T cells sorted from blood. This sample's subset: CD45RA-negative fraction. The chain joins TRBV28 to TRBJ2-5, with TRBD2 matching over 14 bases. The source is a woman in her twenties or thirties in good health. CDR3 sequence (DNA): TGTGCCAGCAGTTCCCCGACTAGCGGGAGGGTGAAAGAGACCCAGTACTTC. Translating it yields CASSSPTSGRVKETQYF.